One sample yielded the 32 T cell receptor beta chains listed below, sequenced in a study of T cell responses to AZD1222 COVID-19 vaccine. The protocol was immunoSEQ multiplex PCR, while the TCRdb copy is restricted to in-frame clones and leaves out a portion. There are 35,000 to 45,000 clones in the sample; over 80% occur only once, and over 15% lies in the top ten. Specimen: peripheral blood, collected 28 days after the second AZD1222 dose. These receptors all come from an adult who received the AZD1222 COVID-19 vaccine.

The J gene is TRBJ1-2, the V gene TRBV28; perhaps TRBD1 as D (5 bases). Germline V gives CDR1 MDHEN, CDR2 SYDVKM. The CDR3 contains 12 residues. V lost 10 bases to trimming and J lost 7 bases, with 16 bases between them. CDR3 loop: CAILTGQFGYTF. The CDR3 DNA follows: TGTGCCATTCTTACGGGGCAATTTGGCTACACCTTC.

The V and J genes are TRBV6-4 and TRBJ2-1; 11 bases map to TRBD2. In germline, CDR1 is MRHNA, CDR2 SNTAGT. This CDR3 has 14 residues. V lost 6 bases to trimming and J lost 7 bases; unmatched junction nucleotides: 5. The CDR3: CASSIAGGRNEQFF. Written as DNA, the CDR3 is TGTGCCAGCAGCATAGCGGGGGGGCGGAATGAGCAGTTCTTC.

The DNA for the CDR3 is TGTGCCTGGACCCCCCCCGGGGGGTCGTTACAGCCCCAGCATTTT. Encoded protein: CAWTPPGGSLQPQHF. J is TRBJ1-5 and V is TRBV30; perhaps TRBD1 as D (5 bases). CDR1 GTSNPN and CDR2 SVGIG come from the germline V gene (reference sequence). The germline V and J ends were trimmed by 4 bases and 7 bases, with 20 bases remaining between them. The CDR3 totals 15 residues.

This clone showed up just once. The rearrangement uses TRBV28 and TRBJ1-1, with 11 bases identical to TRBD1. Germline V gene lookup returns CDR1 MDHEN and CDR2 SYDVKM. With V trimmed by 6 bases and J by 1 base, 4 bases remained unmatched. This CDR3 is built from 15 residues. DNA for the CDR3: TGTGCCAGCAGAGGGACAGGGGGAAAGAACACTGAAGCTTTCTTT. Amino acids: CASRGTGGKNTEAFF.

The genes are TRBV19 and TRBJ2-2; D gene ambiguous. The CDR3 consists of 14 residues. CDR1 and CDR2 (germline): LNHDA, SQIVND (reference sequence). V gave up 3 bases and J gave up 3 bases, with 8 bases separating them. The chain's CDR3 is CASSISADTGELFF. As DNA, the CDR3 is TGTGCCAGTAGTATCAGCGCCGACACCGGGGAGCTGTTTTTT.

The genes are TRBV27 and TRBJ2-7, with D tentatively TRBD1 (5 bases). V lost 4 bases and J lost 6, with 19 bases in between. Germline CDR1 MNHEY, CDR2 SMNVEV (reference sequence). The CDR3 is 15 residues long. The CDR3 protein is CASSSRSGRRSEQYF. The CDR3 bases are TGTGCCAGCAGTTCAAGATCAGGGCGCCGTAGCGAGCAGTACTTC.

V and J are TRBV27 and TRBJ1-2; D remains ambiguous. The ends were cut back, 8 bases at V and 5 bases at J, with 15 bases in the middle. Germline loops: CDR1 MNHEY, CDR2 SMNVEV (reference sequence). The CDR3 sequence is 13 residues long. The CDR3 DNA is TGTGCCAGCGGCCTCCGGTCACGGTATGGCTACACCTTC. Translation gives CASGLRSRYGYTF.

The chain joins TRBV11-2 to TRBJ1-4; D is unresolved. With 2 bases removed from V and 8 bases from J, the gap between germline ends came to 12 bases. Germline CDR1 is SGHAT and CDR2 is FQNNGV. The length of the CDR3 is 14 residues. For the CDR3, the DNA is TGTGCCAGCAGCTTATTAGGGTGGAAAGAAAAACTGTTTTTT. This sequence encodes CASSLLGWKEKLFF.

This clone has only one observation. V and J are TRBV6-2 or TRBV6-3 and TRBJ2-1; TRBD2 matches at 8 bases. J gave up 4 bases and V 2 bases, and 4 bases lay outside the gene matches. CDR3 length: 15 amino acids. Germline V gene sequence: CDR1 MNHEY, CDR2 SVGEGT. The CDR3 region is CASSYRGGYYNEQFF. The CDR3 nucleotides are TGTGCCAGCAGTTACCGGGGGGGCTATTACAATGAGCAGTTCTTC.

The V gene is TRBV7-3, the J gene TRBJ2-5; D unclear. Germline values: CDR1 SGHTA, CDR2 FQGTGA. Trimming left V 0 bases short and J 1 base short, with 3 bases between. The CDR3 has 13 residues. CDR3 bases: TGTGCCAGCAGCTTAACGGTCCAAGAGACCCAGTACTTC. It yields the protein CASSLTVQETQYF.

This chain joins TRBV19 and TRBJ2-3; D call uncertain. There are 13 residues in the CDR3. In germline, CDR1 is LNHDA, CDR2 SQIVND (reference sequence). The germline V and J ends were trimmed by 3 bases and 4 bases, with 8 bases remaining between them. The CDR3 region has the DNA TGTGCCAGTAGTATCGGTGAAGCAGATACGCAGTATTTT. Translation gives CASSIGEADTQYF.

CDR3 in DNA: TGTGCCAGTAGTGCCCACGGAAAGGGTACTGGGGCCAACGTCCTGACTTTC. Translated: CASSAHGKGTGANVLTF. V and J are TRBV19 and TRBJ2-6; D is uncertain. The CDR3 contains 17 residues. Trimming pared 5 bases from V and 2 bases from J, leaving 16 bases between. Germline V gene lookup returns CDR1 LNHDA and CDR2 SQIVND (reference sequence).

The chain employs TRBV5-6 and TRBJ1-5; D may be TRBD1 (5 bases). The CDR3 totals 13 residues. CDR1 and CDR2 (germline): SGHDT, YYEEEE. Trimming stripped 4 bases from V and 3 bases from J, with 8 bases between. Here the CDR3 DNA reads TGTGCCAGCAGCCGACAGTTCAATCAGCCCCAGCATTTT. The encoded protein is CASSRQFNQPQHF.

The chain joins TRBV5-1 to TRBJ1-1; no reliable D call. V lost 4 bases and J 4 bases, leaving 11 bases between the germline ends. This CDR3 contains 13 residues. The V gene's germline CDR1 is SGHRS and CDR2 YFSETQ. The CDR3 here is CASSPRAGTEAFF. The DNA of the CDR3 is TGCGCCAGCAGCCCCCGCGCGGGCACTGAAGCTTTCTTT.

The chain combines TRBV27 with TRBJ1-1; D gene uncertain. The germline V gene encodes CDR1 MNHEY and CDR2 SMNVEV (reference sequence). CDR3 size: 14 residues. V dropped 3 bases and J dropped 1 base, with 9 bases sitting between them. CDR3 sequence (DNA): TGTGCCAGCAGTTTCGACACGACGAACACTGAAGCTTTCTTT. It yields the protein CASSFDTTNTEAFF.

The CDR3 nucleotides read TGTGCCAGTACCCTAAACCCCCCCAGCGGGGGGGCGAACACCGGGGAGCTGTTTTTT. Translation gives CASTLNPPSGGANTGELFF. The chain links TRBV19 to TRBJ2-2; 10 bases are a match to TRBD2. After removal of 7 bases from V and 0 bases from J, the junction contained 14 bases not matched to a gene. CDR3 length equals 19 residues. Germline V gene sequence: CDR1 LNHDA, CDR2 SQIVND (reference sequence).

The chain joins TRBV6-5 to TRBJ1-2; D may be TRBD1 (6 bases). Trimming removed 3 bases from V and 3 bases from J, with 11 bases in between. The CDR3 is 14 residues long. CDR1 MNHEY and CDR2 SVGAGI come from the germline V gene. The CDR3 nucleotides read TGTGCCAGCAGTTATTTGACAGGCGACTATGGCTACACCTTC. It codes for CASSYLTGDYGYTF.

The rearrangement uses TRBV7-9 and TRBJ2-5; 13 bases agree with TRBD2. Germline V gene data show CDR1 as SEHNR and CDR2 as FQNEAQ (reference sequence). CDR3 length equals 18 residues. J was trimmed by 4 bases and V by 4 bases; bases with no gene match: 12. The CDR3 region is CASSYPLSLAGGRETQYF. As DNA, the CDR3 is TGTGCCAGCAGCTACCCCTTATCACTAGCGGGGGGGCGAGAGACCCAGTACTTC. Based on the CDR3 plus reference TRBV7-9 and TRBJ2-5, the full variable domain is DTGVSQNPRHKITKRGQNVTFRCDPISEHNRLYWYRQTLGQGPEFLTYFQNEAQLEKSRLLSDRFSAERPKGSFSTLEIQRTEQGDSAMYLCASSYPLSLAGGRETQYFGPGTRLLVL.

This rearrangement joins TRBV7-8 to TRBJ1-6; D is possibly TRBD1 (5 bases). The CDR3 is 20 residues long. With 2 bases removed from V and 7 bases from J, the gap between germline ends came to 27 bases. In germline, CDR1 is SGHVS, CDR2 FQNEAQ. CDR3 loop: CASSLWVFRQGMVRNSPLHF. Written as DNA, the CDR3 is TGTGCCAGCAGCTTATGGGTCTTTCGCCAGGGCATGGTTAGGAATTCACCCCTCCACTTT.

In DNA form, the CDR3 reads TGTGCCAGCAGTTACTCGGTGAGCGGCTACCCAGATACGCAGTATTTT. It yields the protein CASSYSVSGYPDTQYF. The chain couples TRBV6-2 or TRBV6-3 to TRBJ2-3; possibly TRBD2 for D (5 bases). The CDR3 extends over 16 amino acids. The ends were cut back, 0 bases at V and 4 bases at J, with 14 bases in the middle. CDR1 and CDR2 from the germline V gene are MNHEY and SVGEGT.

The rearrangement joins TRBV30 to TRBJ1-3; D is unclear. Germline lookup yields CDR1 GTSNPN and CDR2 SVGIG (reference sequence). The V end was cut by 5 bases, the J end by 0 bases, with 8 bases between. CDR3 size: 13 residues. The CDR3 is CAWQADSGNTIYF. The CDR3 region has the DNA TGTGCCTGGCAGGCCGACTCTGGAAACACCATATATTTT.

V is TRBV6-5 and J is TRBJ1-2, with D unresolved. This CDR3 contains 15 residues. V was cut by 6 bases and J by 8 bases, with 22 bases left in between. CDR1 is MNHEY and CDR2 is SVGAGI in the germline V gene. The chain's CDR3 is CASRDGRPSHRGYTF. The DNA of the CDR3 is TGTGCCAGCAGAGACGGACGGCCCTCCCATAGGGGCTACACCTTC.

This chain links TRBV13 with TRBJ1-1; perhaps TRBD1 as D (6 bases). CDR1 PRHDT and CDR2 FYEKMQ come from the germline V gene (reference sequence). The CDR3 covers 13 residues. Trimming removed 5 bases from V and 0 bases from J, with 7 bases in between. The CDR3 here is CASSNRVNTEAFF. For the CDR3, the DNA is TGTGCCAGCAGCAACAGGGTGAACACTGAAGCTTTCTTT.

V and J are TRBV5-5 and TRBJ2-7, with 8 nucleotides matching TRBD1. Trimming at V came to 0 bases and at J to 3 bases, leaving 5 bases not matched to a gene. This CDR3 spans 15 amino acids. Looked up from germline, CDR1 is SGHKS and CDR2 is YYEKEE (reference sequence). DNA of the CDR3: TGTGCCAGCAGCTTGGAGGCAGGGGGCGACTACGAGCAGTACTTC. Amino acids: CASSLEAGGDYEQYF.

CDR3 bases: TGTGCCAGCACGATGTTGACAGGGGGCACGTCCTACAATGAGCAGTTCTTC. Translation: CASTMLTGGTSYNEQFF. The chain recombines TRBV2 with TRBJ2-1; TRBD1 agrees at 10 bases. This CDR3 comprises 17 residues. The V and J ends lost 7 bases and 1 base, in that order; junction bases with no gene match: 10. Germline CDR1 and CDR2: SNHLY and FYNNEI.

This chain connects TRBV2 to TRBJ1-1; 12 bases map to TRBD1. V trimming: 6 bases; J trimming: 0 bases; junction bases outside the gene matches: 17. This CDR3 has 20 amino acids. Germline values: CDR1 SNHLY, CDR2 FYNNEI. DNA for the CDR3: TGTGCCAGCAGAATTTTTCTAACCGGGACAGGGGGCTTTATGAACACTGAAGCTTTCTTT. This encodes CASRIFLTGTGGFMNTEAFF.

The chain is built from TRBV5-4 and TRBJ2-5; possibly TRBD2 for D (5 bases). V lost 2 bases and J lost 3, with 8 bases in between. The CDR3 has 13 amino acids. CDR1 SGHNT and CDR2 YYREEE come from the germline V gene (reference sequence). DNA for the CDR3: TGTGCCAGCAGCTTACTAGATGAAGAGACCCAGTACTTC. This codes for CASSLLDEETQYF.

There are a few counts of this clone. The chain carries TRBV6-5 and TRBJ1-2, with 8 bases that match TRBD1. J gave up 7 bases and V 4 bases, and 8 bases lay outside the gene matches. CDR3 size: 14 residues. Germline-derived CDR1 and CDR2 are MNHEY and SVGAGI. DNA for the CDR3: TGTGCCAGCAGTTCCTCGGACAGGGCATCTGGCTACACCTTC. This encodes CASSSSDRASGYTF.

This clone appeared a single time. This chain connects TRBV5-1 to TRBJ2-2; D is perhaps TRBD1 (6 bases). Germline loops: CDR1 SGHRS, CDR2 YFSETQ. CDR3 size: 15 residues. The V end lost 1 base, the J end lost 1 base, and 8 bases lay between the germline ends. The DNA for the CDR3 is TGCGCCAGCAGCTTGACAGGGAAGAACACCGGGGAGCTGTTTTTT. Its translation: CASSLTGKNTGELFF.

This chain uses TRBV6-5 with TRBJ2-3; D call uncertain. Trimming removed 5 bases from V and 3 bases from J, with 15 bases in between. Germline V gene data show CDR1 as MNHEY and CDR2 as SVGAGI. The CDR3 sequence is 15 residues long. The CDR3 reads CASSLDTLGTDTQYF. As DNA, the CDR3 is TGTGCCAGCAGTCTCGACACCCTCGGGACAGATACGCAGTATTTT.

The chain couples TRBV19 to TRBJ1-5, with no clear D. V gave up 8 bases and J gave up 0 bases, with 11 bases separating them. CDR1 is LNHDA, CDR2 SQIVND, per germline (reference sequence). The length of the CDR3 is 14 residues. CDR3 residues: CASRIAGSNQPQHF. The CDR3 nucleotides are TGTGCCAGTCGAATAGCGGGTAGCAATCAGCCCCAGCATTTT. Full variable domain (remainder filled in from reference TRBV19 and TRBJ1-5): DGGITQSPKYLFRKEGQNVTLSCEQNLNHDAMYWYRQDPGQGLRLIYYSQIVNDFQKGDIAEGYSVSREKKESFPLTVTSAQKNPTAFYLCASRIAGSNQPQHFGDGTRLSIL.

This sequence joins TRBV18 and TRBJ2-6, with D uncertain. Germline V gives CDR1 KGHSH, CDR2 LQKENI. This CDR3 is built from 15 residues. Trimming left V 1 base short and J 1 base short, with 5 bases between. CDR3 sequence: CASSPLSSGANVLTF. CDR3 in DNA: TGTGCCAGCTCACCACTAAGTTCTGGGGCCAACGTCCTGACTTTC.